A selection of T cell receptor beta chains follows, all from one sample in a study of blood T cells in healthy people across ages. TCRdb re-analysed the 5' RACE reads in MiXCR, keeping a single row per CDR3 protein. There are approximately 600,000 distinct CDR3 sequences in the sample; roughly 58% occur only once, and 30% to 45% lies in the top ten. Sample: blood. Receptor source: a man aged 55 to 70 in good health. The CDR3 runs from the conserved cysteine through the conserved F or W. D genes are given only for firm matches. Clone size, where shown, is once, few, many, or a class for clones that have expanded.

clone_size: NA; cdr3_length: 14; j_call: TRBJ2-7; v_call: TRBV7-2; d_call: NA; cdr3_nt: TGTGCCAGCAGCTTAGGAGACAGGCGGCCGTCCCAGTACTTC; cdr3_aa: CASSLGDRRPSQYF
clone_size: NA; cdr3_length: 16; j_call: TRBJ2-7; v_call: TRBV29-1; d_call: TRBD1; cdr3_nt: TGCAGCGTTCTTTGGGCCAACAGGGGACGGTCCTACGAGCAGTACTTC; cdr3_aa: CSVLWANRGRSYEQYF
clone_size: NA; cdr3_length: 15; j_call: TRBJ2-7; v_call: TRBV10-2; d_call: NA; cdr3_nt: TGCGCCAGCAGTGTAGCGCGGATGAGCTCCTACGAGCAGTACTTC; cdr3_aa: CASSVARMSSYEQYF
clone_size: NA; cdr3_length: 13; j_call: TRBJ2-5; v_call: TRBV28; d_call: NA; cdr3_nt: TGTGCCAGCAGTATGACACACCAAGAGACCCAGTACTTC; cdr3_aa: CASSMTHQETQYF
clone_size: NA; cdr3_length: 14; j_call: TRBJ2-5; v_call: TRBV27; d_call: TRBD1; cdr3_nt: TGTGCCAGCAGTTTATCGGGACAGCGAGAGACCCAGTACTTC; cdr3_aa: CASSLSGQRETQYF
clone_size: few; cdr3_length: 14; j_call: TRBJ2-5; v_call: TRBV6-2/TRBV6-3; d_call: NA; cdr3_nt: TGTGCCAGCAGTAACCAAGTTGTTTGGGAGACCCAGTACTTC; cdr3_aa: CASSNQVVWETQYF
clone_size: NA; cdr3_length: 17; j_call: TRBJ2-3; v_call: TRBV5-1; d_call: NA; cdr3_nt: TGCGCCAGCAGCTTCAGGGGTGCGGCGCACCACACAGATACGCAGTATTTT; cdr3_aa: CASSFRGAAHHTDTQYF
clone_size: few; cdr3_length: 12; j_call: TRBJ2-3; v_call: TRBV5-1; d_call: TRBD1; cdr3_nt: TGCGCCACGAGACAGGGTGCAGATACGCAGTATTTT; cdr3_aa: CATRQGADTQYF
clone_size: NA; cdr3_length: 14; j_call: TRBJ2-5; v_call: TRBV28; d_call: NA; cdr3_nt: TGTGCCAGCAGTTTCCAGGGTGGGGGAGAGACCCAGTACTTC; cdr3_aa: CASSFQGGGETQYF
clone_size: NA; cdr3_length: 16; j_call: TRBJ1-2; v_call: TRBV20-1; d_call: TRBD1; cdr3_nt: TGCAGTGCCCCCCTCCTCGGGACAGGGGGCGCAGGTGGCTACACCTTC; cdr3_aa: CSAPLLGTGGAGGYTF
clone_size: NA; cdr3_length: 15; j_call: TRBJ2-1; v_call: TRBV3-1; d_call: NA; cdr3_nt: TGTGCCAGCAGCCAAGCGTCCAACTCCTACAATGAGCAGTTCTTC; cdr3_aa: CASSQASNSYNEQFF
clone_size: few; cdr3_length: 14; j_call: TRBJ2-7; v_call: TRBV10-3; d_call: NA; cdr3_nt: TGTGCCATCAGTCAGCCGTACGGTCACTACGAGCAGTACTTC; cdr3_aa: CAISQPYGHYEQYF
clone_size: many; cdr3_length: 12; j_call: TRBJ1-2; v_call: TRBV4-2; d_call: NA; cdr3_nt: TGTGCCAGCAGCCAAGACCGGTTGGGCTACACCTTC; cdr3_aa: CASSQDRLGYTF
clone_size: NA; cdr3_length: 15; j_call: TRBJ2-7; v_call: TRBV20-1; d_call: NA; cdr3_nt: TGCAGTGCTATTGATCCGGGACCGTACCAGGGGACCCCGTACTTC; cdr3_aa: CSAIDPGPYQGTPYF
clone_size: NA; cdr3_length: 13; j_call: TRBJ2-7; v_call: TRBV28; d_call: TRBD2; cdr3_nt: TGTGCCAGCTCGACCGGGGGGGTATACGAGCAGTACTTC; cdr3_aa: CASSTGGVYEQYF
clone_size: NA; cdr3_length: 12; j_call: TRBJ2-1; v_call: TRBV7-2; d_call: NA; cdr3_nt: TGTGCCAGCAGCCCCACGCTAAATGAGCAGTTCTTC; cdr3_aa: CASSPTLNEQFF
clone_size: NA; cdr3_length: 16; j_call: TRBJ2-1; v_call: TRBV3-1; d_call: NA; cdr3_nt: TGTGCCAGCAGCCCCACGAGACAGAAGTTGTACAATGAGCAGTTCTTC; cdr3_aa: CASSPTRQKLYNEQFF
clone_size: NA; cdr3_length: 14; j_call: TRBJ2-7; v_call: TRBV9; d_call: NA; cdr3_nt: TGTGCCAGCGCTTCAAGGCCGGACTCCTACGAGCAGTACTTC; cdr3_aa: CASASRPDSYEQYF
clone_size: NA; cdr3_length: 13; j_call: TRBJ1-1; v_call: TRBV20-1; d_call: NA; cdr3_nt: TGCAGTGCTAGTGGGGACATGAACACTGAAGCTTTCTTT; cdr3_aa: CSASGDMNTEAFF
clone_size: NA; cdr3_length: 19; j_call: TRBJ2-1; v_call: TRBV7-9; d_call: TRBD2; cdr3_nt: TGTGCCAGCAGCTTAGCAGGACTAGCGGGGGGGCGGTCCTACAATGAGCAGTTCTTC; cdr3_aa: CASSLAGLAGGRSYNEQFF
clone_size: NA; cdr3_length: 12; j_call: TRBJ1-2; v_call: TRBV20-1; d_call: NA; cdr3_nt: TGCAGTGCGGGGGACCCCAACTATGGCTACACCTTC; cdr3_aa: CSAGDPNYGYTF
clone_size: NA; cdr3_length: 15; j_call: TRBJ1-4; v_call: TRBV7-9; d_call: NA; cdr3_nt: TGTGCCAGCAGCTTCCTAGGGACGAAAGAGGAAAAACTGTTTTTT; cdr3_aa: CASSFLGTKEEKLFF
clone_size: NA; cdr3_length: 12; j_call: TRBJ2-5; v_call: TRBV5-4; d_call: NA; cdr3_nt: TGTGCCAGCGGCGGCAGCCAAGAGACCCAGTACTTC; cdr3_aa: CASGGSQETQYF
clone_size: NA; cdr3_length: 13; j_call: TRBJ2-5; v_call: TRBV7-2; d_call: NA; cdr3_nt: TGTGCCAGCAGCTCCGCAAGGGGGGAGACCCAGTACTTC; cdr3_aa: CASSSARGETQYF
clone_size: few; cdr3_length: 14; j_call: TRBJ2-1; v_call: TRBV20-1; d_call: TRBD2; cdr3_nt: TGCAGTGCCCGGACTAGCGGATCCTACAATGAGCAGTTCTTC; cdr3_aa: CSARTSGSYNEQFF
clone_size: NA; cdr3_length: 14; j_call: TRBJ1-5; v_call: TRBV2; d_call: TRBD1; cdr3_nt: TGTGCCAGCAGTGCTGGGACAGGGGATCAGCCCCAGCATTTT; cdr3_aa: CASSAGTGDQPQHF
clone_size: few; cdr3_length: 13; j_call: TRBJ1-2; v_call: TRBV18; d_call: TRBD1; cdr3_nt: TGTGCCAGCTCACCGGACAGGGCCCATGGCTACACCTTC; cdr3_aa: CASSPDRAHGYTF
clone_size: NA; cdr3_length: 14; j_call: TRBJ1-1; v_call: TRBV2; d_call: TRBD1; cdr3_nt: TGTGCCAGCGTGAAAAGAGACAGGGAAGTTGAAGCTTTCTTT; cdr3_aa: CASVKRDREVEAFF
clone_size: once; cdr3_length: 16; j_call: TRBJ2-7; v_call: TRBV3-1; d_call: TRBD2; cdr3_nt: TGTGCCAGCAGCCAAGGGCGGCGGGGGGGCTCCTACGAGCAGTACTTC; cdr3_aa: CASSQGRRGGSYEQYF
clone_size: once; cdr3_length: 16; j_call: TRBJ2-1; v_call: TRBV5-1; d_call: NA; cdr3_nt: TGCGCCAGCAGCCAAATGGCTGGGCTTGACTACAATGAGCAGTTCTTC; cdr3_aa: CASSQMAGLDYNEQFF
clone_size: NA; cdr3_length: 12; j_call: TRBJ1-6; v_call: TRBV2; d_call: NA; cdr3_nt: TGTGCCAGCAGGGCGGGTAATTCACCCCTCCACTTT; cdr3_aa: CASRAGNSPLHF
clone_size: NA; cdr3_length: 16; j_call: TRBJ2-3; v_call: TRBV9; d_call: NA; cdr3_nt: TGTGCCAGCAGCGACGGGATAGCGGTCTCCACAGATACGCAGTATTTT; cdr3_aa: CASSDGIAVSTDTQYF
clone_size: NA; cdr3_length: 13; j_call: TRBJ2-3; v_call: TRBV29-1; d_call: TRBD2; cdr3_nt: TGCAGTGCAAGTAGCGGGGGGTTAGATACGCAGTATTTT; cdr3_aa: CSASSGGLDTQYF
clone_size: few; cdr3_length: 17; j_call: TRBJ2-5; v_call: TRBV4-2; d_call: TRBD2; cdr3_nt: TGTGCCAGCAGCCAAGTCCCTAGCGGGCGACCTCAAGAGACCCAGTACTTC; cdr3_aa: CASSQVPSGRPQETQYF
clone_size: NA; cdr3_length: 15; j_call: TRBJ1-1; v_call: TRBV27; d_call: NA; cdr3_nt: TGTGCCAGCAGTTTGTCTGGACTGCCGAACACTGAAGCTTTCTTT; cdr3_aa: CASSLSGLPNTEAFF
clone_size: NA; cdr3_length: 15; j_call: TRBJ1-6; v_call: TRBV13; d_call: NA; cdr3_nt: TGTGCCAGCAGCTTGTCCGCAGGGAGGGATTCACCCCTCCACTTT; cdr3_aa: CASSLSAGRDSPLHF
clone_size: few; cdr3_length: 12; j_call: TRBJ2-7; v_call: TRBV10-3; d_call: TRBD2; cdr3_nt: TGTGCCACGGGAGGGACTAGCTACGAGCAGTACTTC; cdr3_aa: CATGGTSYEQYF
clone_size: NA; cdr3_length: 15; j_call: TRBJ2-1; v_call: TRBV2; d_call: TRBD2; cdr3_nt: TGTGCCAGTCCGTCTGGACTAGCGGGATACAATGAGCAGTTCTTC; cdr3_aa: CASPSGLAGYNEQFF
clone_size: few; cdr3_length: 18; j_call: TRBJ2-1; v_call: TRBV4-1; d_call: TRBD1; cdr3_nt: TGCGCCAGCAGCCCGATCGGGACAGGGGGCGCGACCTACAATGAGCAGTTCTTC; cdr3_aa: CASSPIGTGGATYNEQFF
clone_size: NA; cdr3_length: 14; j_call: TRBJ2-3; v_call: TRBV3-1; d_call: NA; cdr3_nt: TGTGCCAGCAGCCAAGACCTTGTGACAGATACGCAGTATTTT; cdr3_aa: CASSQDLVTDTQYF
clone_size: NA; cdr3_length: 13; j_call: TRBJ2-1; v_call: TRBV7-7; d_call: NA; cdr3_nt: TGTGCCAGCAGCTTATGGGGGGCAGATGAGCAGTTCTTC; cdr3_aa: CASSLWGADEQFF
clone_size: few; cdr3_length: 11; j_call: TRBJ1-1; v_call: TRBV6-6; d_call: NA; cdr3_nt: TGTGCCAGCAGTTACAGCGCTGAAGCTTTCTTT; cdr3_aa: CASSYSAEAFF
clone_size: NA; cdr3_length: 15; j_call: TRBJ1-2; v_call: TRBV20-1; d_call: NA; cdr3_nt: TGCAGTGCTACAAGGGCAGGCACTTTTAACTATGGCTACACCTTC; cdr3_aa: CSATRAGTFNYGYTF
clone_size: NA; cdr3_length: 15; j_call: TRBJ2-2; v_call: TRBV7-2; d_call: TRBD1; cdr3_nt: TGTGCCAGCAGACTAGGGGGCTCGGACACCGGGGAGCTGTTTTTT; cdr3_aa: CASRLGGSDTGELFF
clone_size: few; cdr3_length: 13; j_call: TRBJ2-2; v_call: TRBV7-2; d_call: TRBD2; cdr3_nt: TGTGCCAGCAGCTGGGGGGGGGCCGGGGAGCTGTTTTTT; cdr3_aa: CASSWGGAGELFF
clone_size: NA; cdr3_length: 16; j_call: TRBJ1-3; v_call: TRBV11-2; d_call: NA; cdr3_nt: TGTGCCAGCAGCCCGATAAGGGAGTTCTCTGGAAACACCATATATTTT; cdr3_aa: CASSPIREFSGNTIYF
clone_size: NA; cdr3_length: 12; j_call: TRBJ2-5; v_call: TRBV12-3/TRBV12-4; d_call: NA; cdr3_nt: TGTGCCAGCAGTTTGGAAAGTGGGGGTTTGTACTTC; cdr3_aa: CASSLESGGLYF
clone_size: few; cdr3_length: 13; j_call: TRBJ2-3; v_call: TRBV4-2; d_call: NA; cdr3_nt: TGTGCCAGCAGCCAAGAGTACACAGATACGCAGTATTTT; cdr3_aa: CASSQEYTDTQYF
clone_size: NA; cdr3_length: 14; j_call: TRBJ1-5; v_call: TRBV12-3/TRBV12-4; d_call: TRBD1; cdr3_nt: TGTGCCAGCAGTCGACAGGGAGGTAATCAGCCCCAGCATTTT; cdr3_aa: CASSRQGGNQPQHF
clone_size: NA; cdr3_length: 14; j_call: TRBJ2-7; v_call: TRBV20-1; d_call: TRBD2; cdr3_nt: TGCAGTGCTAGTGGACTAGGGAGGTTCTACGAGCAGTACTTC; cdr3_aa: CSASGLGRFYEQYF
clone_size: few; cdr3_length: 15; j_call: TRBJ2-7; v_call: TRBV3-1; d_call: NA; cdr3_nt: TGTGCCAGCAGCCAAGGTCCTTTCCTCTCCTACGAGCAGTACTTC; cdr3_aa: CASSQGPFLSYEQYF
clone_size: NA; cdr3_length: 13; j_call: TRBJ2-3; v_call: TRBV7-2; d_call: NA; cdr3_nt: TGTGCCAGCAGCCCTAGAGGCACGAATACGCAGTATTTT; cdr3_aa: CASSPRGTNTQYF
clone_size: few; cdr3_length: 15; j_call: TRBJ2-7; v_call: TRBV6-5; d_call: NA; cdr3_nt: TGTGCCAGCAGTATTTCCTCGGGGGGCAGCTACGAGCAGTACTTC; cdr3_aa: CASSISSGGSYEQYF
clone_size: few; cdr3_length: 14; j_call: TRBJ1-1; v_call: TRBV11-2; d_call: TRBD1; cdr3_nt: TGTGCCAGCAGGTTGGGACAGGGGGGAACTGAAGCTTTCTTT; cdr3_aa: CASRLGQGGTEAFF
clone_size: NA; cdr3_length: 15; j_call: TRBJ2-3; v_call: TRBV4-1; d_call: TRBD2; cdr3_nt: TGCGCCAGCAGCCAAGAACTAGCGGGCGCGGGTACGCAGTATTTT; cdr3_aa: CASSQELAGAGTQYF
clone_size: NA; cdr3_length: 15; j_call: TRBJ1-5; v_call: TRBV12-3/TRBV12-4; d_call: TRBD1; cdr3_nt: TGTGCCAGCAGCCCACGAGACAGGGGGGTTCAGCCCCAGCATTTT; cdr3_aa: CASSPRDRGVQPQHF
clone_size: NA; cdr3_length: 12; j_call: TRBJ1-2; v_call: TRBV29-1; d_call: TRBD1; cdr3_nt: TGCAGCGGCCGGACAGGGACGCGCGGCTACACCTTC; cdr3_aa: CSGRTGTRGYTF
clone_size: NA; cdr3_length: 12; j_call: TRBJ1-2; v_call: TRBV28; d_call: NA; cdr3_nt: TGTGCCAGCAGTTCCCCAGTATATGGCTACACCTTC; cdr3_aa: CASSSPVYGYTF
clone_size: NA; cdr3_length: 18; j_call: TRBJ2-2; v_call: TRBV28; d_call: NA; cdr3_nt: TGTGCCAGCAGTTTGTTGGGACCCCTGTCCGCAGGTGCCGGGGAGCTGTTTTTT; cdr3_aa: CASSLLGPLSAGAGELFF
clone_size: few; cdr3_length: 15; j_call: TRBJ2-1; v_call: TRBV7-9; d_call: NA; cdr3_nt: TGTGCCAGCAGCTTAGTAGGAGGACCGGGTAATGAGCAGTTCTTC; cdr3_aa: CASSLVGGPGNEQFF